This TCR beta chain was identified in a study of PD-1 blockade in classical Hodgkin lymphoma. The study, taken as a whole, reports: Patients starting nivolumab under 1 year after ASCT were excluded.

The protocol was immunoSEQ multiplex PCR, while the TCRdb copy is restricted to in-frame clones and leaves out a portion. Among about 46,000 clones listed, 73% were seen once. All the patients suffered relapse after autologous stem cell transplantation, and brentuximab vedotin exposure differed. Regarding this clone: Its antigen is undetermined.

Germline-derived CDR1 and CDR2 are SGHNT and YYREEE (reference sequence). The CDR3 loop spans 15 amino acids. Trimming removed 4 bases at V and 1 base at J, with 11 bases between. The sample was peripheral blood mononuclear cells (PBMCs), taken at baseline. The chain employs TRBV5-4 and TRBJ1-4, with D tentatively TRBD1 (6 bases). The TCR originated in a human donor with classical Hodgkin lymphoma. This CDR3 reads CASSEGGGTNEKLFF. The CDR3 DNA sequence: TGTGCCAGCAGCGAAGGAGGGGGAACTAATGAAAAACTGTTTTTT.